This T cell receptor (beta chain) was documented in a study of blood T cell repertoires in COVID-19 (TCRdb year 2020). Study-level background: Collaborator samples came from the United States, Italy and Spain and covered acute and convalescent phases of COVID-19. The prospective study material was composed of cDNA or gDNA derived from T cells, B-cell-depleted T cells, or PBMCs. Samples were obtained from the ongoing ImmuneRACE study (first 160 participants) and from 1,254 subjects provided by 6 global collaborators. A de-identified subject ID, COVID-19 status, age in years and sex were almost always included in the sample metadata. Where available, HLA class I and class II types were taken from metadata supplied by the sample provider and were not determined by assay-based typing. The repertoires were released in a freely available public database meant as a resource for research on the immune response to SARS-CoV-2. Deeply sampled blood TCRbeta repertoires from subjects exposed to, actively infected with, or recovered from COVID-19 were included in the dataset.

TCRbeta CDR3 regions were amplified from genomic DNA using the immunoSEQ Assay, a bias-controlled multiplex PCR. The authors processed their data as follows. Nucleated cell counts per sample were estimated from amplification of reference gene primers within the assay. Sequence reads were collapsed and filtered to measure the absolute abundance of every unique TCRbeta CDR3 rearrangement. For each sample, productive Simpson clonality was calculated by taking the square root of Simpson's diversity index across productive rearrangements. The source is immuneACCESS, and TCRdb retained only in-frame sequences with V and J called. Part of the clones is not carried over; for the studies checked, unresolved V genes explain less than half of this, and the remainder is unexplained. V and J calls and clone size are as listed in that table; D and trimming were resolved from the DNA. The sample table holds approximately 240,000 clones, of which 75% to 85% were seen once. The ten largest make up roughly 5% of the sample.

Results the study describes overall, beyond this receptor: The quantity of clinical and demographic metadata differed by source and by participant and was supplied without curation.

About this clone: Its antigen remains undetermined. The input lacks base qualities; no much larger clone sits a single base away.

Whole blood was collected in K2EDTA tubes by collaborating institutions according to the institutions' own protocols. For TCRbeta analysis, collaborators shipped samples as frozen whole blood, isolated PBMCs, or DNA extracted from either of those sample types. The sequencing input was peripheral blood. The TCR originated in a human donor in a cohort sampled during active COVID-19.

DNA sequence: TGTGCCAGCTCAGCGCTAGCGGGGCAAGAGACCCAGTACTTC. This is translated as CASSALAGQETQYF. The chain employs TRBV18 and TRBJ2-5; 9 junctional bases match TRBD2. From the cysteine up to the phenylalanine, the CDR3 has a length of 14 residues. Here the CDR3 DNA is all that survives: 42 bases in frame from base 1. Clipping removes 5 bases from V and 2 bases from J, with 3 as the unmatched junction base count. The germline V gene provides CDR1 KGHSH and CDR2 LQKENI.